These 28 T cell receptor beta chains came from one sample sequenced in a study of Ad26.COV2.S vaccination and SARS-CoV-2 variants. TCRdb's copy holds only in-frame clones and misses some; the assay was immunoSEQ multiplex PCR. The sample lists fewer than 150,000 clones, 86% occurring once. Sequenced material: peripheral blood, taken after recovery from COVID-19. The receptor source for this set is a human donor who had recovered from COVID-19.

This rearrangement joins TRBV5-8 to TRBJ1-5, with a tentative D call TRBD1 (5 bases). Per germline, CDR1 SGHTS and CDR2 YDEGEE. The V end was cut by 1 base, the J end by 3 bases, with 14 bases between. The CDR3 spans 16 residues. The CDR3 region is CASSLPTRTHNQPQHF. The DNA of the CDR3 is TGTGCCAGCAGCTTGCCGACTCGGACACACAATCAGCCCCAGCATTTT.

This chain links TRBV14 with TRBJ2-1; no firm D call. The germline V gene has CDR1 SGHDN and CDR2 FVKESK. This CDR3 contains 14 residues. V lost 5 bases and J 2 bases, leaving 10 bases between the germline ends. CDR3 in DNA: TGTGCCAGCAGCTCCCGAAGCCCCTACAATGAGCAGTTCTTC. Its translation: CASSSRSPYNEQFF.

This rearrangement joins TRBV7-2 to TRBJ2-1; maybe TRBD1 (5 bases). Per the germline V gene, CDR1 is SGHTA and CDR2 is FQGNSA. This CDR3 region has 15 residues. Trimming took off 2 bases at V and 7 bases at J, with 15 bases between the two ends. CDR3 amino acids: CASSLFQGLRNEQFF. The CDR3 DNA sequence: TGTGCCAGCAGCTTATTCCAGGGTTTAAGAAATGAGCAGTTCTTC.

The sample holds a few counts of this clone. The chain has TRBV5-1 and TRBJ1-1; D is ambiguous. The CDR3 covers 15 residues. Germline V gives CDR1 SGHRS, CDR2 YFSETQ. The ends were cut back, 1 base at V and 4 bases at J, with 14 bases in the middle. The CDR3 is CASSLSLAGSTEAFF. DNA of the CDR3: TGCGCCAGCAGCTTGTCACTGGCGGGGTCCACTGAAGCTTTCTTT.

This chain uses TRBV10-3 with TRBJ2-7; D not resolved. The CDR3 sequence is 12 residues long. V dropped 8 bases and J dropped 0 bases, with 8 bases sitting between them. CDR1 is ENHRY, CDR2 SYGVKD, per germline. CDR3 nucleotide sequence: TGTGCCATCGCCTCAGACTCCTACGAGCAGTACTTC. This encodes CAIASDSYEQYF.

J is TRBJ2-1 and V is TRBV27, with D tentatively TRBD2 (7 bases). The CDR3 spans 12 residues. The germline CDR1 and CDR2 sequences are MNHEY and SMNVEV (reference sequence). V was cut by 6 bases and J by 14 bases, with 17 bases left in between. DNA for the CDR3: TGTGCCAGCAGCCCGTTAGGGGGGGGCGAGTTCTTC. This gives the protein CASSPLGGGEFF.

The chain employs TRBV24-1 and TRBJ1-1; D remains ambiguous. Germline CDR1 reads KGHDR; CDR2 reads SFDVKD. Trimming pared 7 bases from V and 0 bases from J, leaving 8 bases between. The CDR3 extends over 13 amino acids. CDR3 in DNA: TGTGCCACCAGGGGCAGCGTGAACACTGAAGCTTTCTTT. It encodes CATRGSVNTEAFF.

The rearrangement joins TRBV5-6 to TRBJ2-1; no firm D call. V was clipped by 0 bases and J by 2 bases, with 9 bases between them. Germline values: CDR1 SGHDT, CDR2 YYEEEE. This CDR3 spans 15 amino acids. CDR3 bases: TGTGCCAGCAGCTTGGGGTTTCTCCCCTACAATGAGCAGTTCTTC. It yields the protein CASSLGFLPYNEQFF.

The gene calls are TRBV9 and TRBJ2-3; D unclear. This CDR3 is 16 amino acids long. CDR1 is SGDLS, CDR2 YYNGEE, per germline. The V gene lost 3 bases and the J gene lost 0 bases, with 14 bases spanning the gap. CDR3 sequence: CASSDSRTDSTDTQYF. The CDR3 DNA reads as TGTGCCAGCAGCGATTCTAGGACGGATAGCACAGATACGCAGTATTTT. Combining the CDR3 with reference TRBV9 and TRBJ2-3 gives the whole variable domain DSGVTQTPKHLITATGQRVTLRCSPRSGDLSVYWYQQSLDQGLQFLIQYYNGEERAKGNILERFSAQQFPDLHSELNLSSLELGDSALYFCASSDSRTDSTDTQYFGPGTRLTVL.

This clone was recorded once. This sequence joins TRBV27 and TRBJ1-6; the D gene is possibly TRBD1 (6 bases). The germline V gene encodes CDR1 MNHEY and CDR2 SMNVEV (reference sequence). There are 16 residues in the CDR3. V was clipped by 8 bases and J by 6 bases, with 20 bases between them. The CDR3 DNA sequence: TGTGCCAGCCCCACGGAGGGGGGGGTTTTTAATTCACCCCTCCACTTT. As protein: CASPTEGGVFNSPLHF.

CDR3 in DNA: TGTGCCAGCAGCCCCTTCGACCGCTCTAACTATGGCTACACCTTC. Protein sequence: CASSPFDRSNYGYTF. The V call is TRBV14, the J call TRBJ1-2; D uncertain. V lost 4 bases, J lost 0 bases, and 12 bases lay in between. CDR1 and CDR2 (germline): SGHDN, FVKESK. The CDR3 sequence is 15 residues long.

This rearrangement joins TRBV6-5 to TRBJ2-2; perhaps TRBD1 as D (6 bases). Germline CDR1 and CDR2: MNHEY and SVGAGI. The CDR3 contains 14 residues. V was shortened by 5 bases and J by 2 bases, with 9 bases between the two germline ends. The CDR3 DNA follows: TGTGCCAGCAGTCGGACAGCTAACACCGGGGAGCTGTTTTTT. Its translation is CASSRTANTGELFF.

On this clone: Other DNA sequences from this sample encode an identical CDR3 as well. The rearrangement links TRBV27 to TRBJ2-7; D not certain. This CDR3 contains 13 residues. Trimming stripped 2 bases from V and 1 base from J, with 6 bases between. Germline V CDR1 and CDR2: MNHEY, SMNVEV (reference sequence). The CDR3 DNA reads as TGTGCCAGCAGTTTAGGCCAGTCCTACGAGCAGTACTTC. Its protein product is CASSLGQSYEQYF.

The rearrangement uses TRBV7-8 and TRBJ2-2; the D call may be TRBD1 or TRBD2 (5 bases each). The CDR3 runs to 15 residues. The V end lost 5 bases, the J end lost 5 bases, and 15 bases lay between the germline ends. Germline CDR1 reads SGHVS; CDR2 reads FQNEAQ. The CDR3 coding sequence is TGTGCCAGCAGCCCTAACGCCGGGGCAACCGGGGAGCTGTTTTTT. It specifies CASSPNAGATGELFF.

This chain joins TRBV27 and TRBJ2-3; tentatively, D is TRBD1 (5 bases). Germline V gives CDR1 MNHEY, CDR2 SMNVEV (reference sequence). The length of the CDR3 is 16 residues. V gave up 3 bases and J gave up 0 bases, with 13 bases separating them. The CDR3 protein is CASSFRRGTSTDTQYF. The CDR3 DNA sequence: TGTGCCAGCAGTTTTCGTAGGGGAACTAGCACAGATACGCAGTATTTT.

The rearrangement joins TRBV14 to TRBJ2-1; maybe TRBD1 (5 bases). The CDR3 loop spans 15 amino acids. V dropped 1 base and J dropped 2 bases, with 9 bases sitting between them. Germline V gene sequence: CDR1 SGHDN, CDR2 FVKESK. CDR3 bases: TGTGCCAGCAGCCAAGTTCCAGGGACCTACAATGAGCAGTTCTTC. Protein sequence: CASSQVPGTYNEQFF.

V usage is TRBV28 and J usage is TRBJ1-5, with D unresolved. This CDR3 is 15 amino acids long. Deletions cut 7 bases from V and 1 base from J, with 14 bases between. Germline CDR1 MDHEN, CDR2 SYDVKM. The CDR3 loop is CASTWGGSSNQPQHF. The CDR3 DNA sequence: TGTGCCAGCACCTGGGGAGGGTCGAGCAATCAGCCCCAGCATTTT. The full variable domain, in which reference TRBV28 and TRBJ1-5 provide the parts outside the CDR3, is DVKVTQSSRYLVKRTGEKVFLECVQDMDHENMFWYRQDPGLGLRLIYFSYDVKMKEKGDIPEGYSVSREKKERFSLILESASTNQTSMYLCASTWGGSSNQPQHFGDGTRLSIL.

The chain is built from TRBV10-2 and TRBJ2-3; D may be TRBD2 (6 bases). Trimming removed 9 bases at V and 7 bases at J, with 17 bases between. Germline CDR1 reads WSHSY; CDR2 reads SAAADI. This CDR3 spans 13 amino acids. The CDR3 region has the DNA TGCGCCAGTGTAGGACTAAGGAGCAATACGCAGTATTTT. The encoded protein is CASVGLRSNTQYF.

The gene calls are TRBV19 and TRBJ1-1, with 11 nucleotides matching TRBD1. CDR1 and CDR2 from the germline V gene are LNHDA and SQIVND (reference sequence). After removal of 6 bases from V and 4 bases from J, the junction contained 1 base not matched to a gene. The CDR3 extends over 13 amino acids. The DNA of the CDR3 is TGTGCCAGTAGGGACAGGGGGCCCACTGAAGCTTTCTTT. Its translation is CASRDRGPTEAFF.

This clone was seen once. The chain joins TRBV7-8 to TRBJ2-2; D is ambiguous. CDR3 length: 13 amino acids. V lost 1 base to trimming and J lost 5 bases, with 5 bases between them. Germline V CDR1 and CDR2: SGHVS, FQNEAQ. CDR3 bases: TGTGCCAGCAGCTTAGGTCCGACCGGGGAGCTGTTTTTT. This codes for CASSLGPTGELFF.

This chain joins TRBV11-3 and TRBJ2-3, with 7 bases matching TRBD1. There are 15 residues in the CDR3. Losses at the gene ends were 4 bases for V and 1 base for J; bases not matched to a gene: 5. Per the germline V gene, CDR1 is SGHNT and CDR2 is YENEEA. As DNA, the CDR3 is TGTGCCAGCAGCTCTTCAGGGGGTGGCACAGATACGCAGTATTTT. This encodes CASSSSGGGTDTQYF.

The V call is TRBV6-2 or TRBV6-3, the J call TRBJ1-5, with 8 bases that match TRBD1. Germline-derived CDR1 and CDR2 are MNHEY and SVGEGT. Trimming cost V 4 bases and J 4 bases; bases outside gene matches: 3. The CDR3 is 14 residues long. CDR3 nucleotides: TGTGCCAGCAGTTCCAGGGGGCAAAATCAGCCCCAGCATTTT. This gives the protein CASSSRGQNQPQHF.

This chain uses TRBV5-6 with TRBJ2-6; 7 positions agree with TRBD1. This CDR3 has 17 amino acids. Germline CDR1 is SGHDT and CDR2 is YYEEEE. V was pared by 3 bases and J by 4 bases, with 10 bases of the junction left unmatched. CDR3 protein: CASSYRQGRSGANVLTF. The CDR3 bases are TGTGCCAGCAGCTATAGACAGGGTCGGTCCGGGGCCAACGTCCTGACTTTC.

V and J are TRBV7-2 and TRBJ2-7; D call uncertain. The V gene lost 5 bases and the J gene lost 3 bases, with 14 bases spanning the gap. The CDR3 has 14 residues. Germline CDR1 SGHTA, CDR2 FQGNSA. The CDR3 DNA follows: TGTGCCAGCAGCGTTACGTGGCAGAGCTACGAGCAGTACTTC. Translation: CASSVTWQSYEQYF.

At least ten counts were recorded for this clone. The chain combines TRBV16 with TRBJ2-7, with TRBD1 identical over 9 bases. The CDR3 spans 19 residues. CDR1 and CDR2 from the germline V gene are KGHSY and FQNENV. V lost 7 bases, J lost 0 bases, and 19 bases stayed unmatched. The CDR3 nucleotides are TGTGCCAGCATCGGGGAAGGGGACAGGGACCCACTAAGCTCCTACGAGCAGTACTTC. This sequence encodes CASIGEGDRDPLSSYEQYF.

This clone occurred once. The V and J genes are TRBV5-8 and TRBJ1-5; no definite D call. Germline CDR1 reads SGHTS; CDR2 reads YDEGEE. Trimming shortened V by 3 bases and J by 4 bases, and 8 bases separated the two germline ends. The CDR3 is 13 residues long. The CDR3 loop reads CASSYARNQPQHF. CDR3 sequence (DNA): TGTGCCAGCAGCTATGCCAGAAATCAGCCCCAGCATTTT.

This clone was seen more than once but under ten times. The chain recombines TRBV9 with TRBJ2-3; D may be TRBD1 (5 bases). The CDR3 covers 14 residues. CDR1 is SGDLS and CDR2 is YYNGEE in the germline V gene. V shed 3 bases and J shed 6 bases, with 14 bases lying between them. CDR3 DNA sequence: TGTGCCAGCAGCGGGCGGACAATATTGGATACGCAGTATTTT. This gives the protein CASSGRTILDTQYF.

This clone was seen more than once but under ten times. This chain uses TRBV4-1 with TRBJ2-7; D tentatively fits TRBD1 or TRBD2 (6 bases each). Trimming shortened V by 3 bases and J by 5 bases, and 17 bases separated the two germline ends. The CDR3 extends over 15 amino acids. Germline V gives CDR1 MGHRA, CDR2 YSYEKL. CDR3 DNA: TGCGCCAGCAGCCACCTGGACAGCCGGGGGAACGAGCAGTACTTC. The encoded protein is CASSHLDSRGNEQYF.